In its sample, the clone carrying this T cell receptor beta chain was seen a few times. This sample was included in a study of blood T cells in healthy people across ages. The sample, about 9.7 milliliters of peripheral blood, was drawn from each donor. Isolated PBMCs totaled at least 6 million in each sample. Trimming took 1 base from V and 0 from J, leaving 7 bases between them. The CDR3 totals 14 residues. CDR1 and CDR2 from the germline V gene are SEHNR and FQNEAQ (reference sequence). It was with a sample-barcoded 5' primer and a J-beta primer mix that a second PCR of roughly 7 to 12 cycles was run. Via MiXCR, TCRdb re-called the 5' RACE reads, giving one row per CDR3 protein. The sample yields some 560,000 distinct CDR3 sequences, roughly a quarter seen once. The sample also formed part of further work on T cells of mothers and their children. From that report: The donors comprised about 6 children and their three healthy Caucasian mothers. Mother-child pairs who were related displayed a slightly higher overlap than unrelated pairs, a difference that was non-significant.

The specimen sequenced was blood. The rearrangement links TRBV7-9 to TRBJ2-7; D not resolved. The clonotype originates from a boy aged 2 to 10 in good health. The DNA of the CDR3 is TGTGCCAGCAGCTTAGGGGTGGGCTCCTACGAGCAGTACTTC. This translates into CASSLGVGSYEQYF. The variable domain in full, completed from reference TRBV7-9 and TRBJ2-7, reads DTGVSQNPRHKITKRGQNVTFRCDPISEHNRLYWYRQTLGQGPEFLTYFQNEAQLEKSRLLSDRFSAERPKGSFSTLEIQRTEQGDSAMYLCASSLGVGSYEQYFGPGTRLTVT.